This is a list of T cell receptor beta chains from one sample in a study of graft-versus-host responses after intestinal transplantation. Generated by immunoSEQ multiplex PCR, the TCRdb table keeps only in-frame clones and is missing some. Among about 27,000 clones listed, around 80% were seen once. These receptors' antigens are unknown. Sequencing used unstimulated CD8+ T cells sorted from spleen or lymph node cells, obtained before transplant. These receptors were taken from a human donor who was the organ donor for an intestinal transplant. CDR3s include the opening cysteine and the closing phenylalanine or tryptophan. The D gene is left open where the match is weak.

D: TRBD2; V: TRBV2; J: TRBJ2-5; CDR3: CASSRGLDQETQYF
D: .; V: TRBV27; J: TRBJ2-3; CDR3: CASQFLGHPDTQYF
D: .; V: TRBV21-1; J: TRBJ1-4; CDR3: CASSIRPIEGEKLFF
D: .; V: TRBV27; J: TRBJ2-3; CDR3: CASSLGGAGDTQYF
D: .; V: TRBV23-1; J: TRBJ2-5; CDR3: CASSQSPGAIETQYF
D: TRBD2; V: TRBV9; J: TRBJ2-7; CDR3: CASSVTGTTRNEQYF
D: .; V: TRBV27; J: TRBJ2-2; CDR3: CASSLFFGSVATGELFF
D: .; V: TRBV5-6; J: TRBJ1-5; CDR3: CASSSGGRDTNQPQHF
D: .; V: TRBV2; J: TRBJ1-1; CDR3: CASSEVDRPGDTEAFF
D: .; V: TRBV11-2; J: TRBJ2-2; CDR3: CASSPRSGWYGELFF
D: .; V: TRBV11-2; J: TRBJ2-5; CDR3: CASSLSGEAQYF
D: .; V: TRBV18; J: TRBJ2-2; CDR3: CASSPLGQGNTGELFF
D: .; V: TRBV13; J: TRBJ1-5; CDR3: CASSSGLGQPQHF
D: .; V: TRBV7-8; J: TRBJ1-1; CDR3: CASSLGGGPNTEAFF
D: .; V: TRBV9; J: TRBJ1-1; CDR3: CASSVVEGWSTEAFF
D: TRBD2; V: TRBV27; J: TRBJ2-3; CDR3: CASSGLDTDTQYF
D: .; V: TRBV6-5; J: TRBJ2-7; CDR3: CASSYGTKGGEQYF
D: .; V: TRBV27; J: TRBJ2-7; CDR3: CASSLSVAAGGREQYF
D: TRBD2; V: TRBV11-2; J: TRBJ2-5; CDR3: CASSSLGLAGEKWETQYF
D: .; V: TRBV27; J: TRBJ1-2; CDR3: CASRGQGGYTF
D: .; V: TRBV7-9; J: TRBJ2-7; CDR3: CASSLGADRPSYEQYF
D: .; V: TRBV29-1; J: TRBJ1-4; CDR3: CSVVGEGLEKLFF
D: .; V: TRBV29-1; J: TRBJ2-1; CDR3: CSARGGPYNEQFF
D: .; V: TRBV18; J: TRBJ2-1; CDR3: CASSETPGCAQFF
D: .; V: TRBV5-4; J: TRBJ1-1; CDR3: CASRGGQAEAFF
D: TRBD1; V: TRBV2; J: TRBJ2-3; CDR3: CASTTPQGQEITDTQYF
D: TRBD2; V: TRBV2; J: TRBJ2-1; CDR3: CARASGGAGYEQFF
D: .; V: TRBV13; J: TRBJ1-6; CDR3: CASSLAPNSPLHF
D: .; V: TRBV19; J: TRBJ2-2; CDR3: CASSIIPSRGGTGELFF
D: .; V: TRBV7-8; J: TRBJ2-7; CDR3: CASSSPGQPYEQYF
D: .; V: TRBV6-6; J: TRBJ2-2; CDR3: CASSYGRGELFF
D: .; V: TRBV12-5; J: TRBJ1-2; CDR3: CASGLVTGPLGPGGYTF
D: .; V: TRBV2; J: TRBJ1-5; CDR3: CASSGGDSNQPQHF
D: .; V: TRBV7-2; J: TRBJ2-7; CDR3: CASSPWLNYEQYF
D: .; V: TRBV19; J: TRBJ2-1; CDR3: CASSIEAALYNEQFF
D: .; V: TRBV4-1; J: TRBJ2-7; CDR3: CASSQVLASLGDEQYF
D: .; V: TRBV9; J: TRBJ1-2; CDR3: CASSVALRDTSDWDNYGYTF
D: .; V: TRBV4-3; J: TRBJ1-4; CDR3: CASSQESGAGELFF
D: TRBD1; V: TRBV5-4; J: TRBJ2-1; CDR3: CASSLGTGVTYNEQFF
D: TRBD1; V: TRBV2; J: TRBJ1-4; CDR3: CASSPDREDEKLFF
D: TRBD1; V: TRBV9; J: TRBJ2-7; CDR3: CASSAGGEQYF
D: .; V: TRBV4-1; J: TRBJ2-7; CDR3: CASSPMSSASYEQYF
D: TRBD1; V: TRBV27; J: TRBJ2-7; CDR3: CASSHGDSSYEQYF
D: .; V: TRBV7-9; J: TRBJ1-1; CDR3: CASSPRDSNTEAFF
D: .; V: TRBV28; J: TRBJ2-1; CDR3: CASTASKYEQFF
D: TRBD1; V: TRBV27; J: TRBJ1-2; CDR3: CASRPGQGTYGYTF
D: .; V: TRBV14; J: TRBJ2-1; CDR3: CASSHYDAVYNEQFF
D: .; V: TRBV27; J: TRBJ2-1; CDR3: CASSLYPGGDEQFF
D: .; V: TRBV7-6; J: TRBJ1-2; CDR3: CASSPEVSPLYGYTF
D: .; V: TRBV27; J: TRBJ2-5; CDR3: CASSAPPLVETQYF
D: TRBD2; V: TRBV19; J: .; CDR3: CASSPGLAVYEQYF
D: .; V: TRBV27; J: TRBJ2-2; CDR3: CASSLMPTGELFF
D: .; V: TRBV5-6; J: TRBJ2-5; CDR3: CASSPGAWETQYF
D: TRBD2; V: TRBV10-3; J: TRBJ2-6; CDR3: CAISEMGGTFDVLTF
D: TRBD1; V: TRBV2; J: TRBJ2-3; CDR3: CASTFNRDRGGTDTQYF
D: .; V: TRBV2; J: TRBJ2-1; CDR3: CASSGGGSRRNEQFF
D: TRBD1; V: TRBV6-5; J: TRBJ2-5; CDR3: CASSPGQGGQETQYF